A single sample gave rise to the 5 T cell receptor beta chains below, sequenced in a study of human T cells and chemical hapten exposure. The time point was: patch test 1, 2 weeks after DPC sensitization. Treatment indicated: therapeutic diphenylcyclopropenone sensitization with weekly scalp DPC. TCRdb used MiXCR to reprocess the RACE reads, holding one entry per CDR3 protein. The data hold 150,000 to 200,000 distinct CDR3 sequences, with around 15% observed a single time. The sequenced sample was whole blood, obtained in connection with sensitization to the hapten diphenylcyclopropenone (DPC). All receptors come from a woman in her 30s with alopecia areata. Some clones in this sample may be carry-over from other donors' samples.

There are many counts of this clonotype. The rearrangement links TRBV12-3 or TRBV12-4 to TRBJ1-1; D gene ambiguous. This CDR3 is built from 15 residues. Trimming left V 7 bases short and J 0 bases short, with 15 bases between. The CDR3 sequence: CASNPLLTVNTEAFF. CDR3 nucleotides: TGTGCCAGCAATCCCCTTCTTACGGTGAACACTGAAGCTTTCTTT.

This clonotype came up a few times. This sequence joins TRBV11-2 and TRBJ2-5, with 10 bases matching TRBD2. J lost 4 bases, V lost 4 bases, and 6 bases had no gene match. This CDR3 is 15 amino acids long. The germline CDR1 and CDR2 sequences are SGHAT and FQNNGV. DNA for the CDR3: TGTGCCAGCAGCTCCCGCCTAGCGGGAGTAGAGACCCAGTACTTC. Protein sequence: CASSSRLAGVETQYF.

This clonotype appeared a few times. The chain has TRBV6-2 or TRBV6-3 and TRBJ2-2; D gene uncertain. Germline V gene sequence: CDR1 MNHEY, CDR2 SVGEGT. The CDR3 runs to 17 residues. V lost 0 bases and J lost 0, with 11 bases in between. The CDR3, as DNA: TGTGCCAGCAGTTACTCGATCGTGTTCGCGAACACCGGGGAGCTGTTTTTT. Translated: CASSYSIVFANTGELFF.

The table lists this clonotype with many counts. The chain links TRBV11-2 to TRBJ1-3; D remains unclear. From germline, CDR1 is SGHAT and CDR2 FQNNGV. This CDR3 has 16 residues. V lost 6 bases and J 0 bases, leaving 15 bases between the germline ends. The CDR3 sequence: CASRRPGTLSGNTIYF. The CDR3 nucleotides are TGTGCCAGCAGGAGGCCGGGCACCCTCTCTGGAAACACCATATATTTT.

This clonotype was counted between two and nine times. In DNA form, the CDR3 reads TGCAGTGCTAGTGGGGGGTGGTACACTGAAGCTTTCTTT. This gives the protein CSASGGWYTEAFF. The chain recombines TRBV20-1 with TRBJ1-1, with D possibly being TRBD1 (5 bases). V was clipped by 3 bases and J by 3 bases, with 11 bases between them. Germline lookup yields CDR1 DFQATT and CDR2 SNEGSKA (reference sequence). The CDR3 has 13 residues.